These 27 T cell receptor beta chains originate from one sample sequenced in a study of T-cell memory formation after mild COVID-19. TCRdb analysed the 5' RACE reads with MiXCR anew, one entry per CDR3 protein. This sample carries tens of thousands of distinct CDR3 sequences, 7.3% of them seen once, and the ten largest clones take 1.4% to 1.5%. Sequenced input: PBMCs or a T cell subset sorted from them (not recorded which). The receptors come from a man between 18 and 35 years old who had mild COVID-19 (a few samples of this study predate the infection). Cell type and time point are not known.

CDR3 sequence (DNA): TGTGCCAGCAGCTTAGTCACCGGGAGCAATCAGCCCCAGCATTTT. Translation: CASSLVTGSNQPQHF. J is TRBJ1-5 and V is TRBV7-2; D is unclear. Germline CDR1 reads SGHTA; CDR2 reads FQGNSA. This CDR3 is 15 amino acids long. Trimming shortened V by 1 base and J by 1 base, and 8 bases separated the two germline ends. Full variable domain (remainder filled in from reference TRBV7-2 and TRBJ1-5): GAGVSQSPSNKVTEKGKDVELRCDPISGHTALYWYRQSLGQGLEFLIYFQGNSAPDKSGLPSDRFSAERTGGSVSTLTIQRTQQEDSAVYLCASSLVTGSNQPQHFGDGTRLSIL.

CDR3 in DNA: TGTGCCAGCAGCTTAGGGGGACTAGCGGGGTATGAGCAGTACTTC. Translating it yields CASSLGGLAGYEQYF. This sequence joins TRBV11-2 and TRBJ2-7, with 13 bases lining up with TRBD2. CDR1 is SGHAT, CDR2 FQNNGV, per germline. The CDR3 totals 15 residues. After removal of 1 base from V and 7 bases from J, the junction contained 4 bases not matched to a gene.

The rearrangement uses TRBV19 and TRBJ1-5; D gene unclear. The length of the CDR3 is 13 residues. Trimming left V 7 bases short and J 6 bases short, with 13 bases between. Germline CDR1 reads LNHDA; CDR2 reads SQIVND (reference sequence). The CDR3 reads CASNVAAFQPQHF. DNA of the CDR3: TGTGCCAGTAATGTTGCGGCATTTCAGCCCCAGCATTTT.

This chain links TRBV6-2 or TRBV6-3 with TRBJ1-2; the D is unclear. Deletions cut 5 bases from V and 5 bases from J, with 12 bases between. CDR3 size: 13 residues. Germline V gene lookup returns CDR1 MNHEY and CDR2 SVGEGT. The CDR3 sequence is CASSPTVRYGYTF. In nucleotides, the CDR3 is TGTGCCAGCAGTCCGACGGTTCGGTATGGCTACACCTTC.

The rearrangement links TRBV7-9 to TRBJ2-5, with D perhaps TRBD2 (5 bases). Trimming left V 7 bases short and J 5 bases short, with 8 bases between. CDR1 is SEHNR, CDR2 FQNEAQ, per germline (reference sequence). The CDR3 loop spans 11 amino acids. This chain's CDR3 is CASTPGETQYF. For the CDR3, the DNA is TGTGCCAGCACCCCGGGGGAGACCCAGTACTTC. The full variable domain, its missing parts supplied by reference TRBV7-9 and TRBJ2-5, is DTGVSQNPRHKITKRGQNVTFRCDPISEHNRLYWYRQTLGQGPEFLTYFQNEAQLEKSRLLSDRFSAERPKGSFSTLEIQRTEQGDSAMYLCASTPGETQYFGPGTRLLVL.

This clonotype was picked up many times. The V call is TRBV20-1, the J call TRBJ2-3, with D tentatively TRBD2 (7 bases). The germline V and J ends were trimmed by 3 bases and 3 bases, with 16 bases remaining between them. Germline lookup yields CDR1 DFQATT and CDR2 SNEGSKA (reference sequence). The CDR3 spans 15 residues. As DNA, the CDR3 is TGCAGTGCTAGGGCCAGGGGAGGGGAAACAGATACGCAGTATTTT. This translates into CSARARGGETDTQYF.

This clonotype appeared many times. This chain links TRBV5-6 with TRBJ2-7; TRBD1 matches at 9 bases. CDR1 is SGHDT, CDR2 YYEEEE, per germline. Germline trimming cut 1 base from V and 6 bases from J; bases unmatched to any gene: 5. The CDR3 spans 14 residues. The CDR3 spells CASSLPGQGSEQYF. The CDR3 DNA sequence: TGTGCCAGCAGCTTGCCGGGACAGGGTTCCGAGCAGTACTTC.

Many counts were recorded for this clonotype. The chain combines TRBV5-1 with TRBJ2-3, with D maybe TRBD1 (6 bases). V dropped 0 bases and J dropped 8 bases, with 16 bases sitting between them. Germline assignment: CDR1 SGHRS and CDR2 YFSETQ. This CDR3 has 15 amino acids. The CDR3 bases are TGCGCCAGCAGCTTGGGAGGGGGACCCACCGGTACGCAGTATTTT. Protein: CASSLGGGPTGTQYF.

In its sample, this clonotype was seen a few times. The chain carries TRBV7-2 and TRBJ2-6; no firm D call. The length of the CDR3 is 15 residues. V dropped 1 base and J dropped 4 bases, with 8 bases sitting between them. CDR1 and CDR2 from the germline V gene are SGHTA and FQGNSA. The CDR3 sequence is CASSLVAGGANVLTF. The DNA for the CDR3 is TGTGCCAGCAGCTTAGTGGCCGGGGGGGCCAACGTCCTGACTTTC.

The chain has TRBV9 and TRBJ1-2, with D uncertain. The V gene's germline CDR1 is SGDLS and CDR2 YYNGEE. V was trimmed by 3 bases and J by 8 bases, leaving 8 bases between them. CDR3 size: 11 residues. CDR3 region: CASSGYPGYTF. The CDR3 coding sequence is TGTGCCAGCAGCGGTTACCCAGGCTACACCTTC.

This clonotype came up many times. The V gene is TRBV5-1, the J gene TRBJ2-5; a possible D gene is TRBD1 (5 bases). V was trimmed by 1 base and J by 4 bases, leaving 8 bases between them. The V gene's germline CDR1 is SGHRS and CDR2 YFSETQ. This CDR3 has 13 residues. CDR3 DNA sequence: TGCGCCAGCAGCTTGCAGGGTCCAGAGACCCAGTACTTC. It yields the protein CASSLQGPETQYF.

V usage is TRBV4-2 and J usage is TRBJ1-6; D is ambiguous. CDR1 LGHNA and CDR2 YNFKEQ come from the germline V gene. The V end was cut by 1 base, the J end by 6 bases, with 7 bases between. The CDR3 covers 14 residues. In DNA, the CDR3 is TGTGCCAGCAGCCAAGGGGATATTAATTCACCCCTCCACTTT. This gives the protein CASSQGDINSPLHF.

The chain employs TRBV5-5 and TRBJ1-5; D may be TRBD1 (5 bases). From germline, CDR1 is SGHKS and CDR2 YYEKEE (reference sequence). Trimming stripped 0 bases from V and 0 bases from J, with 13 bases between. This CDR3 contains 17 residues. In DNA, the CDR3 is TGTGCCAGCAGCTTGGCCGGGGACGCCTATAGCAATCAGCCCCAGCATTTT. Protein product: CASSLAGDAYSNQPQHF.

V is TRBV12-3 or TRBV12-4 and J is TRBJ1-3, with TRBD1 matching 9 bases. The CDR3 totals 15 residues. The ends lost 6 bases at V and 0 bases at J; junction bases unmatched: 3. This CDR3 is CASSRGQGSGNTIYF. The CDR3 DNA follows: TGTGCCAGCAGCCGGGGACAGGGCTCTGGAAACACCATATATTTT.

J is TRBJ2-7 and V is TRBV12-3 or TRBV12-4; D gene uncertain. Trimming stripped 6 bases from V and 8 bases from J, with 11 bases between. The CDR3 runs to 11 residues. This CDR3 is CASSPLRKQYF. For the CDR3, the DNA is TGTGCCAGCAGCCCCCTTAGGAAGCAGTACTTC.

This clonotype was counted only a few times. V usage is TRBV6-2 or TRBV6-3 and J usage is TRBJ1-1; 7 bases are a match to TRBD1. CDR1 is MNHEY, CDR2 SVGEGT, per germline. The CDR3 is made up of 14 amino acids. Trimming took 7 bases from V and 2 from J; bases not matched to a gene: 7. As DNA, the CDR3 is TGTGCCAGCACCCAGCAGGGGGGCAACACTGAAGCTTTCTTT. It yields the protein CASTQQGGNTEAFF.

This clonotype showed up just a few times. The CDR3 nucleotides read TGTGCCAGCAGCTCACAGGCTCGAGATGAAAAACTGTTTTTT. This gives the protein CASSSQARDEKLFF. The chain recombines TRBV11-2 with TRBJ1-4; maybe TRBD1 (5 bases). V was cut by 4 bases and J by 6 bases, with 12 bases left in between. The CDR3 covers 14 residues. CDR1 is SGHAT and CDR2 is FQNNGV in the germline V gene. Variable domain in full (rest from reference TRBV11-2 and TRBJ1-4): EAGVAQSPRYKIIEKRQSVAFWCNPISGHATLYWYQQILGQGPKLLIQFQNNGVVDDSQLPKDRFSAERLKGVDSTLKIQPAKLEDSAVYLCASSSQARDEKLFFGSGTQLSVL.

This clonotype was found a few times. V is TRBV5-6 and J is TRBJ2-3; no reliable D call. The CDR3 runs to 13 residues. Germline V gene lookup returns CDR1 SGHDT and CDR2 YYEEEE. The V end was cut by 5 bases, the J end by 1 base, with 8 bases between. CDR3 region: CASSTAGTDTQYF. DNA of the CDR3: TGTGCCAGCAGTACAGCCGGCACAGATACGCAGTATTTT.

This clonotype was recorded at least ten times. CDR3 sequence (DNA): TGCGCCAGCAGCCAAGACGGGGGAGAGACCCAGTACTTC. Its protein product is CASSQDGGETQYF. The rearrangement uses TRBV4-3 and TRBJ2-5, with D perhaps TRBD2 (6 bases). V was pared by 0 bases and J by 4 bases, with 6 bases between. Germline V gene data show CDR1 as LGHNA and CDR2 as YSLEER. The CDR3 spans 13 residues.

The V and J genes are TRBV12-3 or TRBV12-4 and TRBJ2-5; D not certain. V was cut by 1 base and J by 4 bases, with 10 bases left in between. The CDR3 has 14 residues. For the CDR3, the DNA is TGTGCCAGCAGTTTAGAGGGCGCGTCAGAGACCCAGTACTTC. It translates to CASSLEGASETQYF.

This clonotype was found a few times. CDR3 loop: CASSLVHTEAFF. The CDR3 nucleotides are TGTGCCAGCAGTTTAGTCCACACTGAAGCTTTCTTT. V usage is TRBV12-3 or TRBV12-4 and J usage is TRBJ1-1; no reliable D call. Deletions cut 1 base from V and 3 bases from J, with 3 bases between. The CDR3 has 12 residues.

The rearrangement links TRBV4-1 to TRBJ1-1; D not resolved. CDR1 and CDR2 from the germline V gene are MGHRA and YSYEKL. The V end was cut by 5 bases, the J end by 4 bases, with 14 bases between. The CDR3 consists of 14 residues. For the CDR3, the DNA is TGCGCCAGCAGCGGGCGTACGGTGGGCACTGAAGCTTTCTTT. Amino acids: CASSGRTVGTEAFF.

The table lists this clonotype with a few counts. The V and J genes are TRBV24-1 and TRBJ2-5; 7 bases agree with TRBD1. In germline, CDR1 is KGHDR, CDR2 SFDVKD. The V gene end was trimmed by 4 bases and the J gene end by 1 base; junction bases not matched to a gene: 2. The CDR3 sequence is 14 residues long. CDR3: CATSDRDSQETQYF. DNA for the CDR3: TGTGCCACCAGTGACCGGGACAGCCAAGAGACCCAGTACTTC.

The rearrangement uses TRBV6-6 and TRBJ1-1; 8 nucleotides agree with TRBD1. The ends lost 4 bases at V and 1 base at J; junction bases unmatched: 2. Per germline, CDR1 MNHNY and CDR2 SVGAGI (reference sequence). The CDR3 runs to 14 residues. The CDR3 bases are TGTGCCAGCAGTTGGACAGGGAGGAACACTGAAGCTTTCTTT. Its translation is CASSWTGRNTEAFF.

This clonotype was observed at least ten times. The V gene is TRBV27, the J gene TRBJ2-1; 8 bases agree with TRBD2. The germline CDR1 and CDR2 sequences are MNHEY and SMNVEV (reference sequence). V shed 2 bases and J 1 base; nucleotides not matched to a gene: 4. CDR3 length equals 16 residues. Here the CDR3 DNA reads TGTGCCAGCAGTTTACGGCGGGGGGATTCCTACAATGAGCAGTTCTTC. It encodes CASSLRRGDSYNEQFF.

This clonotype appeared a few times. This rearrangement joins TRBV7-6 to TRBJ1-1; 7 bases agree with TRBD1. The CDR3 is 15 residues long. Losses at the gene ends were 5 bases for V and 0 bases for J; bases not matched to a gene: 6. Germline assignment: CDR1 SGHVS and CDR2 FNYEAQ. The CDR3 DNA reads as TGTGCCAGCAGCCCCCGGGACAGTCTGAACACTGAAGCTTTCTTT. It yields the protein CASSPRDSLNTEAFF.

There are many counts of this clonotype. The rearrangement uses TRBV5-1 and TRBJ2-1; TRBD1 agrees at 7 bases. The germline V gene has CDR1 SGHRS and CDR2 YFSETQ. CDR3 length equals 15 residues. J was trimmed by 0 bases and V by 4 bases; bases with no gene match: 4. This chain's CDR3 is CASSGGQSSYNEQFF. Here the CDR3 DNA reads TGCGCCAGCAGCGGGGGACAGAGCTCCTACAATGAGCAGTTCTTC.